This T cell receptor (beta chain) emerged from a study of blood T cells in healthy people across ages. Study-wide results and caveats: Donors of long life had a larger count of naive CD4+ cells and greater diversity than aged donors. As age increased, TCR beta diversity per million T cells fell in a roughly linear fashion.

Next came a second PCR, run for roughly 6 to 11 cycles, which used a sample-barcoded 5' primer along with a J-beta primer mix. TCRdb re-derived calls from the 5' RACE reads in MiXCR, one entry per CDR3 protein. The sample carries around 1.5 million distinct CDR3 sequences, roughly 60% recorded once. The individuals who served as donors were healthy Caucasians living in Russia, aged about 6 to 100. Drawing of peripheral blood yielded about 10 milliliters from each donor. Regarding this clonotype: Its target is unknown.

CDR1 and CDR2 from the germline V gene are DFQATT and SNEGSKA (reference sequence). This CDR3 is 15 amino acids long. The trim removed 5 bases at V and 2 bases at J, leaving 1 base unmatched. The clonotype comes from a man aged 18 to 30 in good health. Sequencing was carried out using blood. V is TRBV20-1 and J is TRBJ2-3, with 16 bases matching TRBD2. The chain's CDR3 is CSAGTSGRVTDTQYF. In DNA, the CDR3 is TGCAGTGCTGGGACTAGCGGGAGGGTCACAGATACGCAGTATTTT.